This T cell receptor beta chain was captured by sequencing in a study of cytomegalovirus exposure and HLA in healthy donors. Study-level results: Fewer N-insertions than the roughly 650-donor mean were reportedly shown by an Asian-associated ancestry cluster in a later analysis. In a later analysis, specific HLA alleles were associated with around 17,000 TCR beta sequences at a 0.05 false discovery rate. Across donors, presence/absence analyses took sequencing depth to be roughly uniform.

As to this clone: Its antigen is unknown.

V lost 7 bases to trimming and J lost 1 base; unmatched junction nucleotides: 14. Germline values: CDR1 SQVTM, CDR2 ANQGSEA. The length of the CDR3 is 16 residues. The PCR was carried out with 60 Vbeta primers and 13 Jbeta primers. This table comes from immunoSEQ multiplex PCR, and its TCRdb copy is limited to in-frame clones, with some not included. The data show 130,000 or so clones, 65% to 80% seen once. The chain combines TRBV29-1 with TRBJ2-3; 7 bases agree with TRBD2. The clonotype originates from a male donor in good health and CMV-seropositive. Input material: PBMCs. CDR3 sequence: CSALGAAGEGTDTQYF. The CDR3 bases are TGCAGCGCCCTAGGGGCTGCGGGAGAGGGCACAGATACGCAGTATTTT.